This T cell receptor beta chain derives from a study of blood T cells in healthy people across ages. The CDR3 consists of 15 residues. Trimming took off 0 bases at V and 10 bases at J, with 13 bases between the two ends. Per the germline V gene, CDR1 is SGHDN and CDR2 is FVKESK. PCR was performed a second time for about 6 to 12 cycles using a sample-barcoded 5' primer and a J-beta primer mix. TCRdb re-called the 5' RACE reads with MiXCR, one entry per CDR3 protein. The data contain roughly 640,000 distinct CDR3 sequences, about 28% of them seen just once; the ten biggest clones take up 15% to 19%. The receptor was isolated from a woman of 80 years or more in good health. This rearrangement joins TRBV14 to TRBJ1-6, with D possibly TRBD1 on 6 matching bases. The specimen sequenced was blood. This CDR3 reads CASSQDGGGLSPLHF. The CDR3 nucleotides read TGTGCCAGCAGCCAAGATGGCGGGGGCTTATCACCCCTCCACTTT.